The 28 T cell receptor beta chains below all came from one sample that was sequenced in a study of cytomegalovirus exposure and HLA in healthy donors. In the PCR, 60 Vbeta and 13 Jbeta primers were used. Profiling relied on immunoSEQ multiplex PCR, and the TCRdb table lists in-frame clones only, not all of them. This sample has 200,000 or so clones, with roughly 85% found just once. Sequenced sample: PBMCs. Every receptor here comes from a man aged 18 to 35 in good health and CMV-seronegative.

The chain couples TRBV28 to TRBJ2-7, with 11 bases identical to TRBD2. Germline CDR1 reads MDHEN; CDR2 reads SYDVKM. The CDR3 is made up of 15 amino acids. V lost 1 base to trimming and J lost 2 bases; unmatched junction nucleotides: 1. Here the CDR3 reads CASSLLAGGAYEQYF. The CDR3 DNA reads TGTGCCAGCAGTTTATTAGCGGGAGGGGCCTACGAGCAGTACTTC.

This rearrangement joins TRBV30 to TRBJ2-7; D gene ambiguous. V was cut by 8 bases and J by 4 bases, with 15 bases left in between. Germline V gene data show CDR1 as GTSNPN and CDR2 as SVGIG (reference sequence). The CDR3 totals 12 residues. The CDR3 sequence is CASRVRGYEQYF. The CDR3 DNA reads as TGTGCCAGCCGGGTGCGTGGGTACGAGCAGTACTTC.

This clone was seen only once. The chain uses TRBV4-2 and TRBJ2-1; 10 bases are shared with TRBD2. CDR1 and CDR2 from the germline V gene are LGHNA and YNFKEQ. CDR3 length: 18 amino acids. Losses at the gene ends were 0 bases for V and 9 bases for J; bases not matched to a gene: 14. Here the CDR3 reads CASSQDSRSLAGVSEQFF. In DNA, the CDR3 is TGTGCCAGCAGCCAAGATTCAAGATCGCTAGCGGGGGTAAGTGAGCAGTTCTTC.

The rearrangement links TRBV28 to TRBJ2-7; TRBD2 agrees at 8 bases. The CDR3 consists of 14 residues. Per the germline V gene, CDR1 is MDHEN and CDR2 is SYDVKM. Unmatched junction bases numbered 4, after V lost 3 bases and J lost 3 bases. DNA of the CDR3: TGTGCCAGCAGTTTGTCGGGGGGGGGCTACGAGCAGTACTTC. It encodes CASSLSGGGYEQYF.

In DNA form, the CDR3 reads TGCAGCGTAGCGACCGGGACAGGGCGATGGGAGCAGTACTTC. The encoded protein is CSVATGTGRWEQYF. This sequence joins TRBV29-1 and TRBJ2-7, with 9 nucleotides matching TRBD1. CDR1 and CDR2 from the germline V gene are SQVTM and ANQGSEA. The trim removed 6 bases at V and 7 bases at J, leaving 13 bases unmatched. This CDR3 region has 14 residues.

The chain couples TRBV11-2 to TRBJ2-6; a possible D gene is TRBD1 (6 bases). Germline V gene data show CDR1 as SGHAT and CDR2 as FQNNGV. The V end lost 0 bases, the J end lost 0 bases, and 18 bases lay between the germline ends. This CDR3 contains 20 residues. The CDR3 region is CASSLDPPRGISSGANVLTF. CDR3 nucleotide sequence: TGTGCCAGCAGCTTAGATCCCCCGAGGGGGATTAGCTCTGGGGCCAACGTCCTGACTTTC.

This clone was detected once. The CDR3 coding sequence is TGTGCCAGCAGTTACTCGCGGTCGGGAGGTAATGTGCAGTACTTC. It encodes CASSYSRSGGNVQYF. The V call is TRBV6-5, the J call TRBJ2-7; 7 bases align to TRBD2. The V segment lost 0 bases and the J segment 9 bases; nucleotides outside the gene matches: 11. The germline CDR1 and CDR2 sequences are MNHEY and SVGAGI. There are 15 residues in the CDR3.

This chain connects TRBV30 to TRBJ1-3; D remains unclear. This CDR3 has 12 residues. Trimming removed 0 bases from V and 3 bases from J, with 3 bases in between. Germline V lookup: CDR1 GTSNPN, CDR2 SVGIG (reference sequence). The CDR3 DNA follows: TGTGCCTGGAGTGTCCTTGGAAACACCATATATTTT. As protein: CAWSVLGNTIYF. Together with reference TRBV30 and TRBJ1-3, the CDR3 gives the full variable domain: SQTIHQWPATLVQPVGSPLSLECTVEGTSNPNLYWYRQAAGRGLQLLFYSVGIGQISSEVPQNLSASRPQDRQFILSSKKLLLSDSGFYLCAWSVLGNTIYFGEGSWLTVV.

This clone has only a few counts. The chain is built from TRBV7-6 and TRBJ1-1; D is unresolved. The CDR3 length is 13 residues. Trimming cost V 5 bases and J 1 base, with 8 bases left between them. Germline V gives CDR1 SGHVS, CDR2 FNYEAQ. Written as DNA, the CDR3 is TGTGCCAGCAGCCGTTCTCCGAACACTGAAGCTTTCTTT. This gives the protein CASSRSPNTEAFF.

This chain links TRBV10-3 with TRBJ2-7; 7 nucleotides line up with TRBD1. The CDR3 has 14 amino acids. The V segment lost 2 bases and the J segment 3 bases; nucleotides outside the gene matches: 4. The germline V gene encodes CDR1 ENHRY and CDR2 SYGVKD. The CDR3 DNA reads TGTGCCATCAGTGAGGAGGGGGCGTACTACGAGCAGTACTTC. This translates into CAISEEGAYYEQYF.

In this sample, this clone turned up once. V is TRBV5-4 and J is TRBJ2-6, with TRBD1 identical over 12 bases. J was trimmed by 12 bases and V by 3 bases; bases with no gene match: 7. CDR3 length: 15 amino acids. The germline V gene has CDR1 SGHNT and CDR2 YYREEE (reference sequence). The DNA for the CDR3 is TGTGCCAGCAGCTCGGGACAGGGGGCGTTAAGCGTCCTGACTTTC. This encodes CASSSGQGALSVLTF.

The J gene is TRBJ2-7, the V gene TRBV11-3; a weak D match, TRBD2 (5 bases). In germline, CDR1 is SGHNT, CDR2 YENEEA. Trimming pared 5 bases from V and 3 bases from J, leaving 14 bases between. The CDR3 spans 14 residues. CDR3 sequence (DNA): TGTGCCAGCAGCCCTGACTCTAGCCACTACGAGCAGTACTTC. It is translated as CASSPDSSHYEQYF.

The V and J genes are TRBV27 and TRBJ2-7, with 8 bases aligning to TRBD2. This CDR3 has 16 residues. Per germline, CDR1 MNHEY and CDR2 SMNVEV (reference sequence). V lost 5 bases and J lost 2; bases outside the gene matches: 11. The CDR3 sequence is CASSPAGSGGTYEQYF. The CDR3 nucleotides read TGTGCCAGCAGTCCTGCTGGAAGCGGGGGCACCTACGAGCAGTACTTC.

This chain connects TRBV6-6 to TRBJ1-4; D gene ambiguous. This CDR3 has 15 residues. V dropped 2 bases and J dropped 1 base, with 8 bases sitting between them. CDR1 is MNHNY, CDR2 SVGAGI, per germline (reference sequence). In DNA, the CDR3 is TGTGCCAGCAGTTACGAGGCTCTAACTAATGAAAAACTGTTTTTT. It specifies CASSYEALTNEKLFF.

In nucleotides, the CDR3 is TGTGCCAGTATCGGGGACACCGGGGAGCTGTTTTTT. Translated: CASIGDTGELFF. The genes are TRBV19 and TRBJ2-2; tentatively, D is TRBD2 (5 bases). Deletions cut 7 bases from V and 3 bases from J, with 6 bases between. Germline V lookup: CDR1 LNHDA, CDR2 SQIVND (reference sequence). This CDR3 is 12 amino acids long.

The gene calls are TRBV7-2 and TRBJ2-7; 9 nucleotides agree with TRBD1. V lost 7 bases, J lost 3 bases, and 10 bases stayed unmatched. CDR3 length: 15 residues. Looked up from germline, CDR1 is SGHTA and CDR2 is FQGNSA. CDR3: CASTPAGTGLYEQYF. DNA for the CDR3: TGTGCCAGCACCCCCGCCGGGACAGGGCTCTACGAGCAGTACTTC.

This chain connects TRBV19 to TRBJ1-5, with 8 nucleotides matching TRBD1. The length of the CDR3 is 17 residues. The germline V gene has CDR1 LNHDA and CDR2 SQIVND (reference sequence). Trimming took 4 bases from V and 2 from J; bases not matched to a gene: 10. The CDR3 reads CASSRTQGAMGNQPQHF. The CDR3 DNA reads as TGTGCCAGTAGTAGGACTCAGGGGGCTATGGGCAATCAGCCCCAGCATTTT.

CDR3 nucleotide sequence: TGCGCCAGCAGCGCTAGCGGGAGGACCTACGAGCAGTACTTC. This codes for CASSASGRTYEQYF. This chain joins TRBV10-2 and TRBJ2-7, with 11 bases aligning to TRBD2. The CDR3 is made up of 14 amino acids. J lost 2 bases, V lost 6 bases, and 3 bases had no gene match. Germline V gives CDR1 WSHSY, CDR2 SAAADI.

The rearrangement joins TRBV30 to TRBJ2-1; 7 nucleotides line up with TRBD2. The germline V gene encodes CDR1 GTSNPN and CDR2 SVGIG (reference sequence). The V gene end was trimmed by 0 bases and the J gene end by 3 bases; junction bases not matched to a gene: 5. This CDR3 spans 15 amino acids. The CDR3 spells CAWSVSAGDYNEQFF. CDR3 sequence (DNA): TGTGCCTGGAGTGTATCGGCGGGGGACTACAATGAGCAGTTCTTC.

This chain links TRBV4-3 with TRBJ2-5; 8 positions agree with TRBD2. With V trimmed by 1 base and J by 5 bases, 18 bases remained unmatched. The CDR3 has 19 amino acids. Per the germline V gene, CDR1 is LGHNA and CDR2 is YSLEER. Written as DNA, the CDR3 is TGCGCCAGCAGCCAAGTTCGGAGTGCTAGTCGGGAGGGCCCCGAGACCCAGTACTTC. Encoded protein: CASSQVRSASREGPETQYF.

This clone turned up a few times. The chain recombines TRBV4-2 with TRBJ2-7, with D perhaps matching TRBD2 (7 bases). Trimming removed 2 bases from V and 6 bases from J, with 26 bases in between. The CDR3 has 18 amino acids. Germline values: CDR1 LGHNA, CDR2 YNFKEQ. In nucleotides, the CDR3 is TGTGCCAGCAGCCAAAAGCCCTTGGGGGGGCTAGCCTACTCCGAGCAGTACTTC. Amino acid sequence: CASSQKPLGGLAYSEQYF.

This clone has just one count. CDR3 sequence: CASRALQGIREKLFF. CDR3 DNA sequence: TGTGCCAGTAGGGCCCTACAGGGGATTCGAGAAAAACTGTTTTTT. This chain connects TRBV19 to TRBJ1-4; 7 bases fit TRBD1. Germline V gene lookup returns CDR1 LNHDA and CDR2 SQIVND (reference sequence). V lost 6 bases to trimming and J lost 8 bases; unmatched junction nucleotides: 12. There are 15 residues in the CDR3. The full variable domain, with the rest looked up from reference TRBV19 and TRBJ1-4, is DGGITQSPKYLFRKEGQNVTLSCEQNLNHDAMYWYRQDPGQGLRLIYYSQIVNDFQKGDIAEGYSVSREKKESFPLTVTSAQKNPTAFYLCASRALQGIREKLFFGSGTQLSVL.

The gene calls are TRBV30 and TRBJ2-2, with TRBD2 matching over 7 bases. Losses at the gene ends were 0 bases for V and 2 bases for J; bases not matched to a gene: 6. Germline V gives CDR1 GTSNPN, CDR2 SVGIG (reference sequence). CDR3 length equals 16 residues. The CDR3: CAWSVSGMINTGELFF. Here the CDR3 DNA reads TGTGCCTGGAGTGTGAGCGGGATGATAAACACCGGGGAGCTGTTTTTT.

This clone was found a few times. This same CDR3 is encoded by further DNA sequences in the sample. This sequence joins TRBV7-2 and TRBJ2-1; D possibly corresponds to TRBD1 (6 bases). Trimming pared 5 bases from V and 9 bases from J, leaving 11 bases between. The CDR3 has 12 residues. The germline CDR1 and CDR2 sequences are SGHTA and FQGNSA. The CDR3 loop is CASSIQGGEQFF. CDR3 nucleotides: TGTGCCAGCAGCATACAGGGCGGTGAGCAGTTCTTC. Drawing the rest from reference TRBV7-2 and TRBJ2-1, the complete variable domain is GAGVSQSPSNKVTEKGKDVELRCDPISGHTALYWYRQSLGQGLEFLIYFQGNSAPDKSGLPSDRFSAERTGGSVSTLTIQRTQQEDSAVYLCASSIQGGEQFFGPGTRLTVL.

The chain links TRBV15 to TRBJ1-4, with D uncertain. Germline V lookup: CDR1 LNHNV, CDR2 YYDKDF (reference sequence). The V end was cut by 5 bases, the J end by 13 bases, with 14 bases between. This CDR3 is 12 amino acids long. The CDR3 sequence: CATSFGDSRLFF. In DNA, the CDR3 is TGTGCCACCAGCTTCGGGGATTCGAGACTGTTTTTT.

The V call is TRBV7-9, the J call TRBJ1-4; 8 nucleotides agree with TRBD1. The CDR3 runs 17 residues. Germline lookup yields CDR1 SEHNR and CDR2 FQNEAQ (reference sequence). Losses at the gene ends were 1 base for V and 7 bases for J; bases not matched to a gene: 11. The CDR3 is CASSLGAMDRAIEKLFF. The DNA for the CDR3 is TGTGCCAGCAGCTTAGGGGCCATGGACAGGGCGATTGAAAAACTGTTTTTT.

The V call is TRBV19, the J call TRBJ1-1; 7 bases map to TRBD1. The V segment lost 7 bases and the J segment 4 bases; nucleotides outside the gene matches: 6. In germline, CDR1 is LNHDA, CDR2 SQIVND (reference sequence). The length of the CDR3 is 13 residues. The CDR3 region has the DNA TGTGCCAGTAACAGGGGTCAGAGCACTGAAGCTTTCTTT. Protein sequence: CASNRGQSTEAFF.

CDR3 region: CASSPSGGSYNEQFF. CDR3 sequence (DNA): TGTGCCAGCAGCCCTAGCGGGGGATCCTACAATGAGCAGTTCTTC. The gene calls are TRBV6-5 and TRBJ2-1; 10 bases agree with TRBD2. V shed 6 bases, J shed 1 base, and the junction held 3 bases outside the gene matches. The germline V gene encodes CDR1 MNHEY and CDR2 SVGAGI. The CDR3 covers 15 residues.